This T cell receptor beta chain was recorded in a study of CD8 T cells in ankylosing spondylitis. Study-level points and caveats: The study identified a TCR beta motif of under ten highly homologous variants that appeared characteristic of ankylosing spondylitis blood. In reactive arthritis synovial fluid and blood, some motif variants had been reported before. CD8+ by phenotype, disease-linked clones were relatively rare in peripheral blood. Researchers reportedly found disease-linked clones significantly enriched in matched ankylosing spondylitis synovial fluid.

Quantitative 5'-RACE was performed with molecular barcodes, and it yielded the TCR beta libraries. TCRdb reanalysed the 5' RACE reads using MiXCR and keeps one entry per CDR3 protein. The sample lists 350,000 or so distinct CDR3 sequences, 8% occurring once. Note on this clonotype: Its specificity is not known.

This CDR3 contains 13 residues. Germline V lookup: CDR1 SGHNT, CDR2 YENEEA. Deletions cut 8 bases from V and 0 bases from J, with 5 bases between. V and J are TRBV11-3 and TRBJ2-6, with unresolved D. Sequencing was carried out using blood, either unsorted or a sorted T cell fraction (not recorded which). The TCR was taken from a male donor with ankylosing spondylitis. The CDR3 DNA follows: TGTGCCAGCCAGGTCTCTGGGGCCAACGTCCTGACTTTC. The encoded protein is CASQVSGANVLTF.